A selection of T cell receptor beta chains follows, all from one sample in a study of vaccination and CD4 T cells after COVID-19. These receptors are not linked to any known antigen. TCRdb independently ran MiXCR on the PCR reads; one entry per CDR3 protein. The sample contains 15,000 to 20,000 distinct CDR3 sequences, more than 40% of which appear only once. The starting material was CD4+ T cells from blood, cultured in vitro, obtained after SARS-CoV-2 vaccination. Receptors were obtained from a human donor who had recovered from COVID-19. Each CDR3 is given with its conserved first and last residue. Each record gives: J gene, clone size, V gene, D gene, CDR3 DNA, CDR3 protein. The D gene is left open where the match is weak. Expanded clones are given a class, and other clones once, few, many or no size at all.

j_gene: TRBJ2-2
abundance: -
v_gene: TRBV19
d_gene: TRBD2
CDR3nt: TGTGCCAGTATACCTTCTAGCGGGATCGCCGGGGAGCTGTTTTTT
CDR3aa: CASIPSSGIAGELFF

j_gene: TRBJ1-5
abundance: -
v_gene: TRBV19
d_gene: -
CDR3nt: TGTGCCAGTAGTCGGGGGGGGTGGCAGCCCCAGCATTTT
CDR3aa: CASSRGGWQPQHF

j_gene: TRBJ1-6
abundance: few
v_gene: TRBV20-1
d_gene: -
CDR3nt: TGCAGTGCTAATGGGGGGATAGAGAATTCACCCCTCCACTTT
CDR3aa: CSANGGIENSPLHF

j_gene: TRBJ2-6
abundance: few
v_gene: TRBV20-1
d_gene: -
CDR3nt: TGCAGTGCTAGAGACCAGGTTCGGGTTCCTGGGGCCAACGTCCTGACTTTC
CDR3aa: CSARDQVRVPGANVLTF

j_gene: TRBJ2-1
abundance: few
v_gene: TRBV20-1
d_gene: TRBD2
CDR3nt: TGCAGTGCTCTAAGCATACTAGCGGATATCTACAATGAGCAGTTCTTC
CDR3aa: CSALSILADIYNEQFF

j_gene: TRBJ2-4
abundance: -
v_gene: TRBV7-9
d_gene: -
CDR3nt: TGTGCCAGCAGCCTATTAGGGAGTGCCAAAAACATTCAGTACTTC
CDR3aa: CASSLLGSAKNIQYF

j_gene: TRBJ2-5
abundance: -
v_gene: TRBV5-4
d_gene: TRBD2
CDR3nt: TGTGCCAGTCGGGGGGGACTAGCGGGAGAAGAGACCCAGTACTTC
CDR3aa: CASRGGLAGEETQYF

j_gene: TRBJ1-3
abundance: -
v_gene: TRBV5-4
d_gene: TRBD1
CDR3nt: TGTGCCAGCAGCGTGCGGACAGGGGCTGGAAACACCATATATTTT
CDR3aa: CASSVRTGAGNTIYF

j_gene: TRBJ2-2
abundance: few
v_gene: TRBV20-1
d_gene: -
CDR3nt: TGCAGTGCTATAAGCCCGGGTAACACCGGGGAGCTGTTTTTT
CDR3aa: CSAISPGNTGELFF

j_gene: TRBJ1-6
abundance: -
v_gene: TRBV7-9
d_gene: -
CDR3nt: TGTGCCAGCAGCTTAGAGGTCGGAAATTCACCCCTCCACTTT
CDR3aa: CASSLEVGNSPLHF

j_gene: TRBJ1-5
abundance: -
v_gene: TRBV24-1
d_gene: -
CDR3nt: TGTGCCACCAGTGAGGAGGGCCGAAATCAGCCCCAGCATTTT
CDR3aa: CATSEEGRNQPQHF

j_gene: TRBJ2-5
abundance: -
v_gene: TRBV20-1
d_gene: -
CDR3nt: TGCAGTGCTAGAGACAGGAACTATCAAGAGACCCAGTACTTC
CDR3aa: CSARDRNYQETQYF

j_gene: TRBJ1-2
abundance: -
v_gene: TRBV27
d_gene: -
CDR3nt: TGTGCCAGCAGATCCTCACGATTAACAGGGTCTTCCTATGGCTACACCTTC
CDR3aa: CASRSSRLTGSSYGYTF

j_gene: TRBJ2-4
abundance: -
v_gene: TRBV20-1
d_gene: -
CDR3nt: TGCAGTGCTACTACCGTAGGGATGGCCAAAAACATTCAGTACTTC
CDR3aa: CSATTVGMAKNIQYF

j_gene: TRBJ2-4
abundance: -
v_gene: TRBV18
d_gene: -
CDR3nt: TGTGCCAGCTCCTCCCCGACAGTAAACATTCAGTACTTC
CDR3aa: CASSSPTVNIQYF

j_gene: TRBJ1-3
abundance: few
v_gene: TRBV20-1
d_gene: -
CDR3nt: TGCAGTGCCGTCGGGGAATCGGGAAACACCATATATTTT
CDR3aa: CSAVGESGNTIYF

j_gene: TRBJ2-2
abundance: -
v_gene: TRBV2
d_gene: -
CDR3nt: TGTGCCAGCACGGCAGACCGCTTCGCGAACACCGGGGAGCTGTTTTTT
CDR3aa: CASTADRFANTGELFF

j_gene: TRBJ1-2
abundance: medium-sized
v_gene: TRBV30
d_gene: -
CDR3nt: TGTGCCTGGAGTAACTTGAGAGCCCACAACACCTTC
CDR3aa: CAWSNLRAHNTF

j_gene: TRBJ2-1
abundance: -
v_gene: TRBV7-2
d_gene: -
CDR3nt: TGTGCCAGCAGTGCTAGGGGTTACAATGAGCAGTTCTTC
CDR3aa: CASSARGYNEQFF

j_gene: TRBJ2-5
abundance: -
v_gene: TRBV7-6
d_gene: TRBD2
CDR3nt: TGTGCCAGCAGCTTAGCATCAAGCGGGAGCGGGGAGACCCAGTACTTC
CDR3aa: CASSLASSGSGETQYF

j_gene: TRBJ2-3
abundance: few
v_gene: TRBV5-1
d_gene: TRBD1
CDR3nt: TGCGCCAGCAGCTTCGGGACAGGGGTGGCAGATACGCAGTATTTT
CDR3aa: CASSFGTGVADTQYF